This TCR beta chain was sequenced during a study of blood T cells in healthy people across ages. This clonotype was counted ten times or more. Primed by a sample-barcoded 5' primer and a J-beta primer mix, a second PCR proceeded for about 7 to 11 cycles. Using its own MiXCR run on the 5' RACE reads, TCRdb lists one record per CDR3 protein. This table has 600,000 or so distinct CDR3 sequences, approximately 30% appearing once. This clonotype was sampled from an elderly woman in good health. Sequenced material: blood.

The CDR3 region is CASRVQGMSSYEQYF. The CDR3 DNA sequence: TGTGCCAGCAGGGTACAGGGGATGAGCTCCTACGAGCAGTACTTC. The rearrangement joins TRBV7-2 to TRBJ2-7, with 7 bases aligning to TRBD1. V lost 6 bases and J lost 0; bases outside the gene matches: 8. This CDR3 contains 15 residues. The germline V gene has CDR1 SGHTA and CDR2 FQGNSA.